One sample yielded the 24 T cell receptor beta chains listed below, sequenced in a study of T cells after yellow fever vaccination. TCRdb redid the calling of the 5' RACE reads with MiXCR, one entry per CDR3 protein. This table has about 630,000 distinct CDR3 sequences, about 12% appearing once. This material consisted of PBMCs, taken on the day of the yellow fever booster vaccination. These receptor sequences come from a young man who received the YFV17D yellow fever vaccine.

This clonotype came up a few times. The rearrangement uses TRBV27 and TRBJ2-2; 9 bases map to TRBD1. The CDR3 is 13 residues long. Germline assignment: CDR1 MNHEY and CDR2 SMNVEV (reference sequence). V gave up 5 bases and J gave up 7 bases; unmatched junction bases: 2. CDR3 region: CASSGQGIGELFF. The CDR3 nucleotides read TGTGCCAGCAGTGGACAGGGGATCGGGGAGCTGTTTTTT.

The chain combines TRBV20-1 with TRBJ2-7; no clear D. Trimming took off 2 bases at V and 1 base at J, with 6 bases between the two ends. The CDR3 loop spans 12 amino acids. Per the germline V gene, CDR1 is DFQATT and CDR2 is SNEGSKA (reference sequence). CDR3 loop: CSARWGSYEQYF. The CDR3 DNA reads TGCAGTGCTAGATGGGGTTCCTACGAGCAGTACTTC.

This clonotype has only a few counts. This chain joins TRBV27 and TRBJ2-2; D call uncertain. V was cut by 5 bases and J by 3 bases, with 10 bases left in between. The CDR3 extends over 14 amino acids. Germline assignment: CDR1 MNHEY and CDR2 SMNVEV (reference sequence). CDR3 nucleotide sequence: TGTGCCAGCAGTCGTAGGGTTGACACCGGGGAGCTGTTTTTT. This translates into CASSRRVDTGELFF.

The DNA of the CDR3 is TGCGCCAGCAGTTCCGGGACTACCGCCTACGAGCAGTACTTC. This sequence encodes CASSSGTTAYEQYF. V gene TRBV5-1 combines with J gene TRBJ2-7; 7 bases match TRBD2. The V gene's germline CDR1 is SGHRS and CDR2 YFSETQ. The ends lost 5 bases at V and 2 bases at J; junction bases unmatched: 7. The CDR3 is 14 amino acids.

This clonotype was counted ten times or more. V and J are TRBV5-1 and TRBJ2-3, with D uncertain. This CDR3 is 12 amino acids long. V was shortened by 5 bases and J by 2 bases, with 6 bases between the two germline ends. CDR1 SGHRS and CDR2 YFSETQ come from the germline V gene. The CDR3 loop reads CASRLYTDTQYF. As DNA, the CDR3 is TGCGCCAGCAGGCTGTACACAGATACGCAGTATTTT.

The J gene is TRBJ2-1, the V gene TRBV5-1, with 7 bases aligning to TRBD1. Germline values: CDR1 SGHRS, CDR2 YFSETQ. The CDR3 extends over 14 amino acids. V lost 4 bases and J lost 9; bases outside the gene matches: 10. In DNA, the CDR3 is TGCGCCAGCAGCACCCGACAGGGTACTATTGAGCAGTTCTTC. This sequence encodes CASSTRQGTIEQFF.

This chain joins TRBV5-1 and TRBJ2-5, with TRBD2 as a possible D gene (6 bases). CDR1 is SGHRS and CDR2 is YFSETQ in the germline V gene. The CDR3 has 16 amino acids. V was cut by 2 bases and J by 4 bases, with 18 bases left in between. The CDR3 DNA follows: TGCGCCAGCAGCTTCAATAGCGGAATAGGGGTAGAGACCCAGTACTTC. This gives the protein CASSFNSGIGVETQYF.

The CDR3 bases are TGTGCCAGCAGTTTAGTAGGGCCCGGCCGGGGCACAGATACGCAGTATTTT. Residues: CASSLVGPGRGTDTQYF. The rearrangement links TRBV6-5 to TRBJ2-3; D ambiguous. Germline V gene data show CDR1 as MNHEY and CDR2 as SVGAGI. V was shortened by 4 bases and J by 1 base, with 18 bases between the two germline ends. The length of the CDR3 is 17 residues.

The table lists this clonotype with a count of one. V is TRBV5-1 and J is TRBJ2-1; D not certain. This CDR3 spans 13 amino acids. Germline CDR1 reads SGHRS; CDR2 reads YFSETQ. V was pared by 4 bases and J by 6 bases, with 11 bases between. CDR3 protein: CASSPGPSNEQFF. The CDR3 region has the DNA TGCGCCAGCAGCCCCGGACCTAGCAATGAGCAGTTCTTC.

This clonotype was observed a few times. The V call is TRBV5-1, the J call TRBJ2-7, with D perhaps being TRBD1 or TRBD2 (5 bases each). Trimming cost V 1 base and J 9 bases, with 8 bases left between them. CDR3 length equals 11 residues. Per the germline V gene, CDR1 is SGHRS and CDR2 is YFSETQ. The CDR3 sequence: CASSLNGGQYF. The CDR3 DNA reads as TGCGCCAGCAGCTTGAATGGGGGGCAGTACTTC.

This clonotype was detected a few times. The rearrangement uses TRBV27 and TRBJ2-5; perhaps D is TRBD1 or TRBD2 (5 bases each). Germline loops: CDR1 MNHEY, CDR2 SMNVEV (reference sequence). This CDR3 spans 14 amino acids. V was pared by 5 bases and J by 0 bases, with 10 bases between. The chain's CDR3 is CASSTTGHQETQYF. CDR3 coding DNA: TGTGCCAGCAGTACAACGGGACACCAAGAGACCCAGTACTTC.

The V and J genes are TRBV7-2 and TRBJ2-1; 10 bases align to TRBD1. Unmatched junction bases numbered 7, after V lost 1 base and J lost 7 bases. This CDR3 region has 16 residues. Germline CDR1 SGHTA, CDR2 FQGNSA. DNA of the CDR3: TGTGCCAGCAGCTTAGGGTCCGGGACAGGGGTTAATGAGCAGTTCTTC. The encoded protein is CASSLGSGTGVNEQFF.

The J gene is TRBJ2-4, the V gene TRBV29-1, with D possibly matching TRBD1 (6 bases). The germline gives CDR1 SQVTM, CDR2 ANQGSEA. Trimming stripped 0 bases from V and 9 bases from J, with 21 bases between. The CDR3 is 16 amino acids. This CDR3 reads CSVEDDRDIPQSIQYF. CDR3 coding DNA: TGCAGCGTTGAAGATGATAGGGACATCCCCCAATCCATTCAGTACTTC.

This clonotype was detected ten times or more. The chain has TRBV6-1 and TRBJ2-1; D is uncertain. V lost 7 bases and J 0 bases, leaving 13 bases between the germline ends. CDR1 MNHNS and CDR2 SASEGT come from the germline V gene. This CDR3 spans 15 amino acids. CDR3 protein: CASIPQPGSYNEQFF. The DNA of the CDR3 is TGTGCCAGCATACCCCAACCCGGCTCCTACAATGAGCAGTTCTTC.

The chain recombines TRBV6-1 with TRBJ2-5; the D call may be TRBD1 or TRBD2 (5 bases each). Trimming took off 8 bases at V and 5 bases at J, with 18 bases between the two ends. This CDR3 comprises 14 residues. Germline lookup yields CDR1 MNHNS and CDR2 SASEGT. CDR3 in amino acids: CASSLPGPSETQYF. The CDR3 nucleotides are TGTGCCAGCTCCTTACCGGGGCCCTCGGAGACCCAGTACTTC.

This clonotype was counted only a few times. The rearrangement uses TRBV9 and TRBJ2-1; tentative D call: TRBD1 (5 bases). The CDR3 runs 16 residues. Between the trimmed V and J ends, which lost 4 bases and 3 bases, there was a span of 17 bases. CDR1 and CDR2 from the germline V gene are SGDLS and YYNGEE. The CDR3 DNA sequence: TGTGCCAGCAGCCAAACGGCCAGGGTGTACTACAATGAGCAGTTCTTC. Protein: CASSQTARVYYNEQFF.

This clonotype was counted only a few times. The gene calls are TRBV7-2 and TRBJ2-7, with D perhaps matching TRBD1 (6 bases). Germline V gene data show CDR1 as SGHTA and CDR2 as FQGNSA. With 6 bases removed from V and 0 bases from J, the gap between germline ends came to 18 bases. This CDR3 comprises 16 residues. CDR3: CASSRNRVSSSYEQYF. DNA of the CDR3: TGTGCCAGCAGTCGAAACAGGGTATCGAGCTCCTACGAGCAGTACTTC.

The sample holds a few counts of this clonotype. The V call is TRBV24-1, the J call TRBJ2-3, with D unresolved. CDR3 length: 16 residues. CDR1 KGHDR and CDR2 SFDVKD come from the germline V gene. V lost 4 bases and J lost 3, with 16 bases in between. CDR3 sequence: CATSDLLSSRTDTQYF. CDR3 sequence (DNA): TGTGCCACCAGTGACCTACTTTCCTCCCGGACAGATACGCAGTATTTT.

The chain links TRBV29-1 to TRBJ2-7; no clear D gene. This CDR3 is built from 14 residues. Deletions cut 6 bases from V and 2 bases from J, with 17 bases between. Germline loops: CDR1 SQVTM, CDR2 ANQGSEA. The CDR3 region is CSVRPNGLAYEQYF. The CDR3 DNA sequence: TGCAGCGTACGTCCTAACGGGCTGGCCTACGAGCAGTACTTC.

The table lists this clonotype with many counts. The rearrangement links TRBV29-1 to TRBJ2-5; D not certain. Germline CDR1 is SQVTM and CDR2 is ANQGSEA. There are 13 residues in the CDR3. V was shortened by 6 bases and J by 5 bases, with 16 bases between the two germline ends. In DNA, the CDR3 is TGCAGCGTGATACCTAGTGGGGTGGAGACCCAGTACTTC. This codes for CSVIPSGVETQYF.

The chain carries TRBV6-2 or TRBV6-3 and TRBJ2-2, with 10 bases lining up with TRBD2. CDR1 MNHEY and CDR2 SVGEGT come from the germline V gene. The length of the CDR3 is 17 residues. The V and J ends lost 6 bases and 5 bases, in that order; junction bases with no gene match: 12. CDR3 in DNA: TGTGCCAGCAGCCTAATTCCTAGCGGGAGTAGGACCGGGGAGCTGTTTTTT. Encoded protein: CASSLIPSGSRTGELFF.

V is TRBV20-1 and J is TRBJ2-7; D perhaps matches TRBD1 (5 bases). Trimming took off 0 bases at V and 3 bases at J, with 12 bases between the two ends. This CDR3 comprises 14 residues. Germline-derived CDR1 and CDR2 are DFQATT and SNEGSKA (reference sequence). The CDR3: CSARDLDTGYEQYF. The CDR3, as DNA: TGCAGTGCTAGAGATTTGGACACGGGCTACGAGCAGTACTTC.

A few counts support this clonotype. The rearrangement uses TRBV20-1 and TRBJ2-1, with 7 bases aligning to TRBD2. The germline V gene has CDR1 DFQATT and CDR2 SNEGSKA (reference sequence). The length of the CDR3 is 13 residues. V was clipped by 7 bases and J by 1 base; unmatched bases: 4. The CDR3 reads CSGRDYSYNEQFF. CDR3 DNA sequence: TGCAGTGGAAGGGACTATTCCTACAATGAGCAGTTCTTC.

The rearrangement links TRBV12-3 or TRBV12-4 to TRBJ1-5; TRBD1 aligns across 9 bases. This CDR3 has 14 residues. The V segment lost 6 bases and the J segment 4 bases; nucleotides outside the gene matches: 4. In DNA form, the CDR3 reads TGTGCCAGCAGGGGGACAGGGTGGAATCAGCCCCAGCATTTT. It codes for CASRGTGWNQPQHF.